These T cell receptor beta chains were read from a single sample in a study of cytomegalovirus exposure and HLA in healthy donors. Data came from immunoSEQ multiplex PCR; TCRdb stores just in-frame clones and leaves some out. Recorded for this sample: tens of thousands of clones. Sequenced input: PBMCs. Receptor source: a man aged 45 to 65 in good health and CMV-seropositive. CDR3s include the opening cysteine and the closing phenylalanine or tryptophan. D genes are given only for firm matches.

>TRBD2|TRBV4-3|TRBJ2-1
CASSQQAGGSYNEQFF
TGCGCCAGCAGCCAACAAGCGGGAGGCTCCTACAATGAGCAGTTCTTC
>TRBD1|TRBV29-1|TRBJ2-5
CSVASQGVGETQYF
TGCAGCGTTGCTTCTCAGGGGGTCGGGGAGACCCAGTACTTC
>TRBD1|TRBV28|TRBJ2-2
CASSSQRGTGGSGELFF
TGTGCCAGCAGTTCCCAGCGAGGGACAGGGGGCTCCGGGGAGCTGTTTTTT
>TRBD1|TRBV5-1|TRBJ1-6
CASSGTGLNSPLHF
TGCGCCAGCAGCGGGACAGGGTTGAATTCACCCCTCCACTTT
>TRBD1|TRBV13|TRBJ1-2
CASSSDRGLLGGYTF
TGTGCCAGCAGCTCAGACAGGGGGCTGCTAGGAGGCTACACCTTC
>TRBD2|TRBV4-3|TRBJ2-3
CASSQEGSPAGDPDTQYF
TGCGCCAGCAGCCAAGAAGGGAGCCCAGCGGGAGACCCAGATACGCAGTATTTT
>TRBD1|TRBV19|TRBJ1-1
CASKDDEGPRQGEAFF
TGTGCCAGCAAAGATGATGAGGGGCCGAGACAGGGTGAAGCTTTCTTT
>.|TRBV11-2|TRBJ1-1
CASSPTGGVGTEAFF
TGTGCCAGCAGCCCGACCGGGGGAGTAGGCACTGAAGCTTTCTTT
>TRBD1|TRBV19|TRBJ2-5
CASSYRDRAKETQYF
TGTGCCAGTAGTTACCGGGACAGGGCGAAAGAGACCCAGTACTTC
>.|TRBV4-3|TRBJ2-7
CASSQELLMVEQYF
TGCGCCAGCAGCCAAGAGTTACTGATGGTAGAGCAGTACTTC
>.|TRBV7-2|TRBJ2-7
CASSLLSLASYEQYF
TGTGCCAGCAGCTTACTGAGTCTAGCGTCGTACGAGCAGTACTTC
>TRBD1|TRBV11-3|TRBJ1-2
CASSPNYPRTGWNYGYTF
TGTGCCAGCAGCCCAAATTACCCCAGGACAGGGTGGAACTATGGCTACACCTTC
>.|TRBV29-1|TRBJ2-1
CSVEAAVRVGGEFF
TGCAGCGTTGAAGCGGCAGTAAGGGTGGGGGGTGAGTTCTTC
>TRBD2|TRBV15|TRBJ2-2
CATSRALLGGRSTGELFF
TGTGCCACCAGCAGAGCGCTCCTCGGCGGGAGAAGCACCGGGGAGCTGTTTTTT
>TRBD1|TRBV30|TRBJ1-2
CAWSRGQAVSYGYTF
TGTGCCTGGAGTAGGGGACAGGCCGTCTCCTATGGCTACACCTTC
>.|TRBV14|TRBJ2-5
CASSHRTFYREETQYF
TGTGCCAGCAGCCATAGGACTTTTTATAGGGAGGAGACCCAGTACTTC
>.|TRBV19|TRBJ2-1
CASTEGRAGRGGEQFF
TGTGCCAGTACCGAGGGTCGGGCGGGAAGGGGGGGTGAGCAGTTCTTC
>.|TRBV7-8|TRBJ2-5
CASSPMRQTQYF
TGTGCCAGCAGCCCCATGCGGCAGACCCAGTACTTC
>.|TRBV6-5|TRBJ1-2
CASSQTGGGKGYTF
TGTGCCAGCAGTCAGACAGGAGGAGGTAAAGGCTACACCTTC
>TRBD1|TRBV5-1|TRBJ2-3
CASSYRQGTVPDTQYF
TGCGCCAGCAGCTACCGACAGGGAACAGTACCAGATACGCAGTATTTT
>TRBD2|TRBV9|TRBJ2-1
CASSVGLAVWEQFF
TGTGCCAGCAGCGTGGGACTAGCGGTATGGGAGCAGTTCTTC
>TRBD2|TRBV30|TRBJ2-7
CAWTPGGLYEQYF
TGTGCCTGGACCCCGGGAGGTTTGTACGAGCAGTACTTC
>.|TRBV5-1|TRBJ2-1
CASSLVGDSYNEQFF
TGCGCCAGCAGCTTGGTGGGCGACTCCTACAATGAGCAGTTCTTC
>.|TRBV6-1|TRBJ1-2
CASSVTGLSYGYTF
TGTGCCAGCAGTGTGACAGGTCTGAGCTATGGCTACACCTTC
>.|TRBV6-1|TRBJ2-7
CASTEVGAGEQYF
TGTGCCAGCACCGAGGTGGGGGCCGGCGAGCAGTACTTC
>TRBD1|TRBV4-1|TRBJ1-5
CASSQEGGQARRPQHF
TGCGCCAGCAGCCAAGAAGGGGGACAGGCGAGGAGGCCCCAGCATTTT
>TRBD2|TRBV18|TRBJ2-1
CASSPPGLAGGHSDNEQFF
TGTGCCAGCTCACCACCGGGGCTAGCGGGAGGCCACTCCGACAATGAGCAGTTCTTC
>.|TRBV15|TRBJ2-3
CATALSTDTQYF
TGTGCCACCGCGCTGAGCACAGATACGCAGTATTTT
>.|TRBV7-8|TRBJ2-1
CASSLAQTPQSSYNEQFF
TGTGCCAGCAGCTTAGCGCAGACTCCCCAAAGCTCCTACAATGAGCAGTTCTTC
>TRBD2|TRBV4-3|TRBJ2-5
CASSQELREAETQYF
TGCGCCAGCAGCCAAGAACTCCGGGAGGCGGAGACCCAGTACTTC
>TRBD2|TRBV5-4|TRBJ2-1
CASSLDIRPSGRKGYNEQFF
TGTGCCAGCAGCTTGGATATCCGGCCTAGCGGGAGGAAGGGGTACAATGAGCAGTTCTTC
>.|TRBV19|TRBJ1-3
CASSITGSGNTIYF
TGTGCCAGTAGTATCACGGGGTCTGGAAACACCATATATTTT
>TRBD1|TRBV4-1|TRBJ1-1
CASSVPGQGTEAFF
TGCGCCAGCAGCGTTCCGGGACAGGGGACTGAAGCTTTCTTT
>.|TRBV18|TRBJ2-7
CASSPPLEHLRYF
TGTGCCAGCTCACCACCTCTCGAGCATTTACGGTACTTC
>.|TRBV30|TRBJ1-1
CAWMKYWTYSRYTEAFF
TGTGCCTGGATGAAGTATTGGACTTACAGCCGGTACACTGAAGCTTTCTTT
>.|TRBV18|TRBJ2-6
CASSPFALATSGANVLTF
TGTGCCAGCTCCCCGTTTGCCCTGGCAACCTCTGGGGCCAACGTCCTGACTTTC
>TRBD2|TRBV11-2|TRBJ2-1
CASSRFAPRTSGTLNEQFF
TGTGCCAGCAGTCGATTTGCCCCCCGGACTAGCGGGACCCTTAACGAGCAGTTCTTC
>.|TRBV7-8|TRBJ1-2
CASSRQGQGHYGYTF
TGTGCCAGCAGCCGGCAGGGGCAGGGGCACTATGGCTACACCTTC
>TRBD1|TRBV5-1|TRBJ2-5
CASSLGRTGYSETQYF
TGCGCCAGCAGCTTGGGTAGGACAGGGTATTCAGAGACCCAGTACTTC
>.|TRBV5-6|TRBJ2-1
CASSPQGPDEQFF
TGTGCCAGCAGCCCCCAGGGGCCGGATGAGCAGTTCTTC
>.|TRBV6-1|TRBJ2-5
CASSEAGAGYQETQYF
TGTGCCAGCAGTGAAGCCGGCGCAGGGTACCAAGAGACCCAGTACTTC
>.|TRBV30|TRBJ1-1
CAWSVGGRNTEAFF
TGTGCCTGGAGTGTCGGGGGAAGGAACACTGAAGCTTTCTTT
>.|TRBV18|TRBJ1-1
CASSPESDRRTEAFF
TGTGCCAGCTCACCCGAATCGGACAGAAGGACTGAAGCTTTCTTT
>.|TRBV6-5|TRBJ2-2
CASKSGGGGTGELFF
TGTGCCAGCAAATCGGGAGGGGGCGGCACCGGGGAGCTGTTTTTT
>.|TRBV7-8|TRBJ1-1
CASSARGRTEAFF
TGTGCCAGCAGCGCCCGGGGGAGGACTGAAGCTTTCTTT
>TRBD1|TRBV5-1|TRBJ2-5
CASSPGTEYQETQYF
TGCGCCAGCAGCCCTGGGACAGAGTACCAAGAGACCCAGTACTTC
>.|TRBV29-1|TRBJ2-1
CSVEEDYAYNEQFF
TGCAGCGTTGAGGAAGACTATGCCTACAATGAGCAGTTCTTC
>.|TRBV4-3|TRBJ1-5
CASSQSRTGYSNQPQHF
TGCGCCAGCAGCCAATCTCGCACAGGTTATAGCAATCAGCCCCAGCATTTT
>.|TRBV6-1|TRBJ2-7
CASSGAYYEQYF
TGTGCCAGCAGTGGCGCCTACTACGAGCAGTACTTC
>.|TRBV18|TRBJ1-3
CASSPQGNGNTIYF
TGTGCCAGCTCACCCCAGGGGAATGGAAACACCATATATTTT
>TRBD1|TRBV28|TRBJ2-7
CASRQGSKEQYF
TGTGCCAGTAGACAGGGGAGCAAGGAGCAGTACTTC
>.|TRBV27|TRBJ1-5
CASRAGVVGSSQPQHF
TGTGCCAGCAGGGCGGGTGTCGTGGGTTCGAGTCAGCCCCAGCATTTT
>.|TRBV5-6|TRBJ2-7
CASSFTGQGEQYF
TGTGCCAGCAGCTTCACAGGGCAAGGCGAGCAGTACTTC
>.|TRBV30|TRBJ1-4
CAWSSGAGGGEKLFF
TGTGCCTGGAGTTCCGGTGCGGGGGGGGGAGAAAAACTGTTTTTT
>TRBD2|TRBV30|TRBJ2-1
CAWKGTSGSNEQFF
TGTGCCTGGAAGGGGACTAGCGGGAGCAATGAGCAGTTCTTC
>TRBD1|TRBV30|TRBJ1-1
CAWMSPTGGMFEAFF
TGTGCCTGGATGTCCCCGACAGGGGGCATGTTTGAAGCTTTCTTT